Each of the 19 T cell receptor beta chains below was sequenced from the same sample in a study of tumor and adjacent non-tumor tissue in lung cancer (dated by TCRdb to the late 2010s). Receptors were amplified or captured by multiplex PCR. Sequencing relied on an Illumina HiSeq 2500. TCRbeta libraries were constructed through three rounds of nested PCR with primers (Table S4) according to protocols adapted from ARM-PCR. Using fastp at Q25 and MiXCR, TCRdb reprocessed the public reads and kept productive beta chains. All rows with the same CDR3 protein become a single entry with the most common DNA and genes. This sample lists roughly 90,000 distinct CDR3 sequences; around 76% were detected once. 21% of the sample rests with the top ten. RNA was isolated from bulk, unsorted tissue, and RNA quality was assessed with a NanoDrop ND-1000 and an Agilent 2100. Distant non-tumor tissue taken more than 3 cm from the tumor edge was used as the normal lung sample.

Specimen: distant non-tumor lung tissue. Source of these receptors: a woman aged 45-59 years with non-small cell lung cancer.

This clonotype was seen a few times. A much larger clone lies a single base off, so this may be a read error. This chain uses TRBV28 with TRBJ2-7; D remains ambiguous. Trimming left V 8 bases short and J 3 bases short, with 11 bases between. The CDR3 consists of 12 residues. Germline V lookup: CDR1 MDHEN, CDR2 SYDVKM. The CDR3 protein is CASGVADYEQYF. Written as DNA, the CDR3 is TGTGCCAGCGGGGTTGCGGACTACGAGCAGTACTTC.

Remarks on this clonotype: The final CDR3 position lacks the conserved phenylalanine or tryptophan, pointing to a likely read error. It is unclear where the CDR3 begins or ends on the DNA, so no DNA is shown, and the CDR3 is as TCRdb lists it. The J gene is TRBJ2-3, the V gene TRBV28; the table gives TRBD1 as D, unverified against the DNA. Germline assignment: CDR1 MDHEN and CDR2 SYDVKM. The CDR3 has 15 residues if both end residues are counted. CDR3 residues: CASSWGQRSTDTQCL.

To note about this clonotype: Likely a read error: the CDR3 ends without its conserved phenylalanine or tryptophan. The rearrangement uses TRBV24-1 and TRBJ2-2; 7 bases are shared with TRBD1. Per the germline V gene, CDR1 is KGHDR and CDR2 is SFDVKD. The CDR3 extends over 15 amino acids. Trimming took 3 bases from V and 3 from J; bases not matched to a gene: 3. CDR3: CATSDGQDYTGELFS. DNA for the CDR3: TGTGCCACCAGTGATGGACAGGACTACACCGGGGAGCTGTTTTCT.

For this clonotype: The junction differs from germline at one of its ends, possibly a read error. The chain combines TRBV5-4 with TRBJ2-3; D ambiguous. Germline assignment: CDR1 SGHNT and CDR2 YYREEE (reference sequence). The CDR3 runs to 13 residues. CDR3 nucleotides: TGTGCCAGCAGCCCTCTCACCGCAGATACGCTGTATTTT. The encoded protein is CASSPLTADTLYF.

The rearrangement joins TRBV29-1 to TRBJ2-7; 9 nucleotides align to TRBD2. Germline-derived CDR1 and CDR2 are SQVTM and ANQGSEA. The CDR3 is made up of 14 amino acids. V lost 8 bases, J lost 10 bases, and 18 bases stayed unmatched. CDR3 nucleotides: TGCAGCTTCATCAGCGGGAGGACAATCCAAGAACAGTACTTC. Translated, it gives CSFISGRTIQEQYF.

To note about this clonotype: The junction shows a germline mismatch at one end, possibly a read error. The chain uses TRBV29-1 and TRBJ2-5, with 7 positions matching TRBD1. The germline CDR1 and CDR2 sequences are SQVTM and ANQGSEA. The CDR3 runs to 15 residues. CDR3 sequence: CGVEEFGTGEETQYF. The CDR3, as DNA: TGCGGCGTTGAAGAGTTTGGCACAGGGGAAGAGACCCAGTACTTC.

Turning to this clonotype: The junction departs from the called germline gene at one end, perhaps through a read error. The chain carries TRBV6-2 or TRBV6-3 and TRBJ2-7, with no clear D. Germline values: CDR1 MNHEY, CDR2 SVGEGT. The CDR3 runs 14 residues. CDR3 sequence reads: CDSSYGKATSVQYF. CDR3 in DNA: TGTGACAGCAGTTACGGCAAGGCGACCTCTGTGCAGTACTTC.

For this clonotype: This may stem from a read error, because a much larger clone lies one nucleotide away. The chain combines TRBV28 with TRBJ2-7, with 11 bases aligning to TRBD2. The CDR3 extends over 14 amino acids. After removal of 5 bases from V and 6 bases from J, the junction contained 6 bases not matched to a gene. The germline gives CDR1 MDHEN, CDR2 SYDVKM. This CDR3 reads CASSRTSGSGEQYF. CDR3 bases: TGTGCCAGCAGTAGAACTAGCGGGAGTGGCGAGCAGTACTTC.

In regard to this clonotype: A read error is possible here, since a much larger clone lies one base away. The V and J genes are TRBV7-9 and TRBJ2-1; possible D gene TRBD2, 6 bases. Germline CDR1 and CDR2: SEHNR and FQNEAQ (reference sequence). The CDR3 is 13 residues long. Deletions cut 2 bases from V and 9 bases from J, with 11 bases between. The CDR3 sequence: CASSLSGVGEQFF. Here the CDR3 DNA reads TGTGCCAGCAGCTTATCGGGGGTGGGTGAGCAGTTCTTC.

As to this clonotype: One end of the junction is discordant with germline, which a read error may explain. This chain joins TRBV6-5 and TRBJ1-4; no reliable D call. The CDR3 consists of 14 residues. Germline values: CDR1 MNHEY, CDR2 SVGAGI. The CDR3 nucleotides read TGTGCCAGCAGACGTATTGCAACTAATGAAAAACCGTTTTTT. It codes for CASRRIATNEKPFF.

This clonotype was counted ten times or more. V usage is TRBV7-8 and J usage is TRBJ2-1; possibly TRBD2 for D (5 bases). Germline-derived CDR1 and CDR2 are SGHVS and FQNEAQ. Trimming removed 0 bases from V and 12 bases from J, with 18 bases in between. The CDR3 is 15 residues long. CDR3 DNA sequence: TGTGCCAGCAGCTTAGCGCCGGGTATTGACTATTTGCAGTTCTTC. Protein sequence: CASSLAPGIDYLQFF.

A word on this clonotype: The junction departs from the called germline gene at one end, perhaps through a read error. The chain links TRBV6-6 to TRBJ2-1; 9 nucleotides align to TRBD2. CDR3 length: 15 amino acids. Germline V lookup: CDR1 MNHNY, CDR2 SVGAGI (reference sequence). The CDR3 bases are TGTGCCGGTAGTTATAATCTAGCGGGGTACAATAAGCAGTTCTTC. Its protein product is CAGSYNLAGYNKQFF.

On this clonotype itself: A junction end diverges from the germline sequence, so it may reflect a read error. This chain joins TRBV6-5 and TRBJ1-5, with a possible D match to TRBD1 (6 bases). Germline lookup yields CDR1 MNHEY and CDR2 SVGAGI. This CDR3 comprises 18 residues. For the CDR3, the DNA is TGTGTCAGCATTTACTCGATGACAGGACTTCCGAGCAATCAGTCCCAGCATTTT. It is translated as CVSIYSMTGLPSNQSQHF.

A word on this clonotype: A read error may explain this, as a much larger clone is one base away. The chain combines TRBV24-1 with TRBJ2-1, with D perhaps matching TRBD1 (6 bases). Deletions cut 0 bases from V and 3 bases from J, with 11 bases between. CDR3 length: 16 residues. Germline loops: CDR1 KGHDR, CDR2 SFDVKD. CDR3 bases: TGTGCCACCAGTGATTTGAAGGGGACATGCTACAATGAGCAGTTCTTC. Its protein is CATSDLKGTCYNEQFF.

Of note for this clonotype: The junction shows a germline mismatch at one end, possibly a read error. The chain employs TRBV20-1 and TRBJ2-7; 15 bases are shared with TRBD2. This CDR3 is built from 18 residues. The germline gives CDR1 DFQATT, CDR2 SNEGSKA (reference sequence). The CDR3 sequence is CSATPGGLAGGVANKQYF. The CDR3 bases are TGCAGTGCCACGCCGGGGGGACTAGCGGGAGGAGTGGCCAACAAGCAATACTTC.

Details on this clonotype: This may come from a read error, since a much larger clone is one base off. CDR3 region: CASSFLAGGASNTQYF. The CDR3 nucleotides read TGCGCCAGCAGCTTCTTAGCGGGAGGGGCCTCAAATACGCAGTATTTT. The rearrangement joins TRBV5-1 to TRBJ2-3; TRBD2 aligns across 11 bases. Per germline, CDR1 SGHRS and CDR2 YFSETQ. CDR3 size: 16 residues. J lost 7 bases, V lost 2 bases, and 9 bases had no gene match.

Concerning this clonotype: A much larger clone differs by one base, so this may be a read error. The chain couples TRBV5-1 to TRBJ2-7; TRBD2 agrees at 7 bases. Germline V gene lookup returns CDR1 SGHRS and CDR2 YFSETQ. The CDR3 loop spans 14 amino acids. Written as DNA, the CDR3 is TGCGCCAGCAGCTTGGCTAGCGGTTCCTACGACCAGTACTTC. It codes for CASSLASGSYDQYF.

This clonotype is a singleton in its sample. Relative to the germline gene, one junction end is altered; a read error may explain this. CDR3 DNA sequence: TGTGCTAGTAGTTCAAAGGGACCCTATAATTCACCCCTCCAATTT. Translating gives CASSSKGPYNSPLQF. This chain joins TRBV12-3 or TRBV12-4 and TRBJ1-6; tentative D call: TRBD1 (5 bases). This CDR3 region has 15 residues.

About this clonotype itself: The junction shows a germline mismatch at one end, possibly a read error. The rearrangement joins TRBV4-1 to TRBJ2-1; no clear D. The length of the CDR3 is 15 residues. The germline CDR1 and CDR2 sequences are MGHRA and YSYEKL. The CDR3 spells CASSQDQISFNDQFF. The CDR3, as DNA: TGCGCCAGTAGCCAAGATCAGATTAGCTTCAATGACCAGTTCTTC.